These T cell receptor beta chains were read from a single sample in a study of blood T cell repertoires in COVID-19. Here immunoSEQ multiplex PCR was the method, and the copy in TCRdb shows in-frame clones only, minus some. The sample lists about 70,000 clones, about 86% occurring once. The sequenced sample was peripheral blood. The source is a human donor in a cohort sampled during active COVID-19. The CDR3 runs from the conserved cysteine through the conserved F or W. Fields, in order: J gene, clone size, D gene, V gene, CDR3 DNA, CDR3 protein. A D gene is named only where the DNA matches it firmly. Not every row has a clone size; where given, it reads once, few, many or a size class.

>TRBJ2-5|.|TRBD1|TRBV7-2
TGTGCCAGCAGCTTAGGGGGCAGGGGGGAGACCCAGTACTTC
CASSLGGRGETQYF
>TRBJ2-1|.|TRBD2|TRBV6-5
TGTGCCAGCAGGGGGGGAGGGGCCTACAATGAGCAGTTCTTC
CASRGGGAYNEQFF
>TRBJ1-1|few|.|TRBV6-6
TGTGCCAGCAGTTACTCGCAGGTTTACACTGAAGCTTTCTTT
CASSYSQVYTEAFF
>TRBJ2-3|once|.|TRBV5-1
TGCGCCAGCAGTCTAACCGGACAGCTGACAGATACGCAGTATTTT
CASSLTGQLTDTQYF
>TRBJ2-4|.|TRBD1|TRBV18
TGTGCCAGCTCACCACCGGGACAGGGGGCGCAAATATCCTTC
CASSPPGQGAQISF
>TRBJ1-5|.|TRBD1|TRBV5-1
TGCGCCAGCAGTTTGTACACAGGGGGATATCAGCCCCAGCATTTT
CASSLYTGGYQPQHF
>TRBJ2-7|.|.|TRBV21-1
TGTGCCAGCAGCAATGGGACACGGGACTACGAGCAGTACTTC
CASSNGTRDYEQYF
>TRBJ1-5|.|TRBD1|TRBV23-1
TGCGCCAGCAGTTATAACTATGGCCCCGGGGCGGGACAGCAAAATCAGCCCCAGCATTTT
CASSYNYGPGAGQQNQPQHF
>TRBJ2-1|once|.|TRBV10-3
TGTGCCATCAGTGAAGGGGGCAATGAGCAGTTCTTC
CAISEGGNEQFF
>TRBJ1-5|.|.|TRBV25-1
TGTGCCAGCAGTGAACCTGGAACAGGTCAGCCCCAGCATTTT
CASSEPGTGQPQHF
>TRBJ2-1|.|TRBD1|TRBV3-1/TRBV3-2
TGTGCCAGCAGCCAAGGGACAGGGAACAATGAGCAGTTCTTC
CASSQGTGNNEQFF